This TCR beta chain was retrieved from a study of chronic HIV infection and antiretroviral therapy (dated by TCRdb to about 2015). Trimmed from V: 6 bases; trimmed from J: 4 bases; junction bases lacking a gene match: 7. As encoded in the germline V gene, CDR1 is WSHSY while CDR2 is SAAADI. The cysteine opens and the phenylalanine closes a CDR3 of 15 amino acids. Only CDR3 DNA is held: 45 bases, read in frame from base 1. The sample holds many counts of this clonotype. There is no known antigen for this receptor. One base away there is no much larger clone; base qualities are not given. Receptors were amplified or captured by 5' RACE. The sequencer listed for this sample is Illumina MiSeq. The raw public data were reprocessed by TCRdb itself: fastp quality trimming at Q25, MiXCR clonotype calling, in-frame beta chains only. Rows with a matching CDR3 protein are joined into one entry that keeps the most common DNA and genes. Across this sample there are 30,000 to 45,000 distinct CDR3 sequences, with 7% to 10% seen only once. Jointly, the top ten make up around 3% of the sample.

Source material: peripheral blood. The clonotype comes from an adult who had HIV and had not received antiretroviral therapy, or was an uninfected healthy control (not recorded which). Recombination joined TRBV10-2 with TRBJ2-3, with 10 junctional bases fitting TRBD2. The nucleotide sequence is TGCGCCAGCAGGAGGGGACTAGCGAACTCAGATACGCAGTATTTT. This gives the protein CASRRGLANSDTQYF.